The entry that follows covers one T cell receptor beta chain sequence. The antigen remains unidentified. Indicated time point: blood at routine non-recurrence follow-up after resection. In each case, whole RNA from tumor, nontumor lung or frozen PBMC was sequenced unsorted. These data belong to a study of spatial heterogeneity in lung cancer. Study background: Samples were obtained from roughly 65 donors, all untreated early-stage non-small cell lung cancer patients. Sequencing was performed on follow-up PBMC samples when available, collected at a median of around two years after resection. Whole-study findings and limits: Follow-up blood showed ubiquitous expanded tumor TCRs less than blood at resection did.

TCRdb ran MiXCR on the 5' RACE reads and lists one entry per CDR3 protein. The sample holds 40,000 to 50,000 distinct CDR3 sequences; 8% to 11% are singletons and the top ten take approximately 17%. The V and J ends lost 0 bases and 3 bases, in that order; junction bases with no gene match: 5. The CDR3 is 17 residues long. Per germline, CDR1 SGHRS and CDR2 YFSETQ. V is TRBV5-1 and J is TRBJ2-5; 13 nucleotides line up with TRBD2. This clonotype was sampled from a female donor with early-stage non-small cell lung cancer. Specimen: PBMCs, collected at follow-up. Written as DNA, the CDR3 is TGCGCCAGCAGCTTGGGGACTAGCGGGGGAAAAGAAGAGACCCAGTACTTC. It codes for CASSLGTSGGKEETQYF. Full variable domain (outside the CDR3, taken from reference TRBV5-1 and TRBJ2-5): KAGVTQTPRYLIKTRGQQVTLSCSPISGHRSVSWYQQTPGQGLQFLFEYFSETQRNKGNFPGRFSGRQFSNSRSEMNVSTLELGDSALYLCASSLGTSGGKEETQYFGPGTRLLVL.